This entry features one TCR beta chain sequence. TCRdb keeps only in-frame clones here, not all; method: immunoSEQ multiplex PCR. Among 150,000 to 160,000 clones listed, about 89% were seen once. These data belong to a study of blood T cell repertoires in COVID-19. Study summary: Donors in the United States, Italy and Spain gave samples during acute or convalescent COVID-19.

Trimming took 2 bases from V and 1 from J; bases not matched to a gene: 3. This CDR3 contains 15 residues. Germline V lookup: CDR1 MNHEY, CDR2 SVGEGT. The sample taken for sequencing was peripheral blood. This chain connects TRBV6-2 or TRBV6-3 to TRBJ2-5, with 8 bases matching TRBD2. The clonotype comes from a middle-aged man with acute or convalescent COVID-19. The CDR3 protein is CASSYGTRIQETQYF. The CDR3 bases are TGTGCCAGCAGTTACGGGACTAGGATCCAAGAGACCCAGTACTTC.